Sequencing of this T cell receptor (beta chain) was carried out in a study of PD-L1 blockade in urothelial cancer. At the level of the study: Intravenous atezolizumab, 1,200 mg every 3 weeks, was begun by patients around 2014. The authors examined blood 3 weeks (second dose) and 6 weeks after treatment start. Peripheral blood specimens exhibited a median yield of approximately 150,000 T cells.

Regarding this clone: No antigen is known for it.

The assay was immunoSEQ multiplex PCR, and TCRdb's table has in-frame clones only and misses some. Of fewer than 85,000 clones in the sample, 88% were seen once. Study-wide points: Below-median pretreatment blood TCR clonality was a predictor of better survival.

Regarding time point: peripheral blood 6 weeks after treatment start. CDR3 length equals 15 residues. CDR1 is MRHNA and CDR2 is SNTAGT in the germline V gene. Deletions cut 3 bases from V and 2 bases from J, with 14 bases between. The receptor was isolated from a man in his sixties with urothelial cancer. The material was PBMCs, obtained around atezolizumab (anti-PD-L1) treatment. V usage is TRBV6-4 and J usage is TRBJ2-7; TRBD2 is a possible D gene (6 bases). The CDR3, as DNA: TGTGCCAGCAGTGATGGAGGGGCACTCACCTACGAGCAGTACTTC. Protein sequence: CASSDGGALTYEQYF.